This is a list of T cell receptor beta chains from one sample in a study of cytomegalovirus exposure and HLA in healthy donors. The assay was immunoSEQ multiplex PCR, and TCRdb's table has in-frame clones only and misses some. The table includes roughly 190,000 clones, around 77% detected once. Sequenced: PBMCs. The receptors were sampled from a woman in her 30s in good health and CMV-seropositive. Each CDR3 is given with its conserved first and last residue. A D gene is named only where the DNA matches it firmly. The size entry is marked missing in some rows and otherwise reads once, few, many or a size class.

v_gene: TRBV18
j_gene: TRBJ2-4
d_gene: .
abundance: .
CDR3aa: CASSPQVTSLGAKNIQYF
CDR3nt: TGTGCCAGCTCACCACAAGTAACTTCTCTCGGGGCCAAAAACATTCAGTACTTC

v_gene: TRBV5-5
j_gene: TRBJ1-1
d_gene: .
abundance: .
CDR3aa: CASRYRDTPTEAFF
CDR3nt: TGTGCCAGCAGGTACCGGGACACCCCTACCGAAGCTTTCTTT

v_gene: TRBV7-9
j_gene: TRBJ2-3
d_gene: TRBD1
abundance: .
CDR3aa: CASSTGVSTQYF
CDR3nt: TGTGCCAGCAGCACAGGGGTGAGTACGCAGTATTTT

v_gene: TRBV7-8
j_gene: TRBJ2-7
d_gene: TRBD1
abundance: once
CDR3aa: CASRVFGKGQGPSYEQYF
CDR3nt: TGTGCCAGCAGAGTATTTGGTAAAGGACAGGGCCCTTCCTACGAGCAGTACTTC

v_gene: TRBV18
j_gene: TRBJ1-2
d_gene: .
abundance: .
CDR3aa: CASSSTGSHGYTF
CDR3nt: TGTGCCAGCTCATCAACAGGGTCTCATGGCTACACCTTC

v_gene: TRBV27
j_gene: TRBJ2-7
d_gene: .
abundance: .
CDR3aa: CASSSSRGPYEQYF
CDR3nt: TGTGCCAGCAGTTCGTCCCGGGGTCCCTACGAGCAGTACTTC

v_gene: TRBV6-7
j_gene: TRBJ1-3
d_gene: .
abundance: .
CDR3aa: CASSHLRGGNTIYF
CDR3nt: TGTGCCAGCAGTCATCTACGAGGTGGAAACACCATATATTTT

v_gene: TRBV5-1
j_gene: TRBJ2-5
d_gene: TRBD1
abundance: .
CDR3aa: CASSLGTVVGETQYF
CDR3nt: TGCGCCAGCAGTTTGGGGACAGTTGTGGGAGAGACCCAGTACTTC

v_gene: TRBV7-2
j_gene: TRBJ2-5
d_gene: .
abundance: .
CDR3aa: CASSPGSVWETQYF
CDR3nt: TGTGCCAGCAGCCCGGGAAGCGTATGGGAGACCCAGTACTTC

v_gene: TRBV7-9
j_gene: TRBJ2-7
d_gene: TRBD1
abundance: few
CDR3aa: CASSLGQGHEQYF
CDR3nt: TGTGCCAGCAGCTTGGGACAGGGCCACGAGCAGTACTTC

v_gene: TRBV7-2
j_gene: TRBJ2-3
d_gene: TRBD2
abundance: .
CDR3aa: CASSQTSGVDTQYF
CDR3nt: TGTGCCAGCAGCCAAACTAGCGGGGTAGATACGCAGTATTTT

v_gene: TRBV27
j_gene: TRBJ2-3
d_gene: .
abundance: .
CDR3aa: CASSPYPDTQYF
CDR3nt: TGTGCCAGCAGTCCCTATCCAGATACGCAGTATTTT

v_gene: TRBV27
j_gene: TRBJ2-1
d_gene: TRBD1
abundance: .
CDR3aa: CASSTGQGAFHEQFF
CDR3nt: TGTGCCAGCAGTACAGGACAGGGGGCTTTCCATGAGCAGTTCTTC

v_gene: TRBV9
j_gene: TRBJ2-3
d_gene: TRBD2
abundance: once
CDR3aa: CASSVLGGGTDTQYF
CDR3nt: TGTGCCAGCAGCGTACTGGGGGGGGGCACAGATACGCAGTATTTT

v_gene: TRBV6-1
j_gene: TRBJ1-2
d_gene: TRBD1
abundance: .
CDR3aa: CASSDHRTGFRPNYGYTF
CDR3nt: TGTGCCAGCAGTGACCACCGGACAGGGTTCCGGCCCAACTATGGCTACACCTTC

v_gene: TRBV7-2
j_gene: TRBJ1-5
d_gene: .
abundance: .
CDR3aa: CASSPRRTDNQPQHF
CDR3nt: TGTGCCAGCAGCCCGCGTAGGACAGATAATCAGCCCCAGCATTTT

v_gene: TRBV14
j_gene: TRBJ1-1
d_gene: .
abundance: once
CDR3aa: CASSLGRTWTEAFF
CDR3nt: TGTGCCAGCAGCCTTGGCAGGACTTGGACTGAAGCTTTCTTT

v_gene: TRBV30
j_gene: TRBJ2-1
d_gene: .
abundance: once
CDR3aa: CAWSSPSVPGVAHEQFF
CDR3nt: TGTGCCTGGAGTTCCCCTTCCGTCCCGGGAGTTGCCCATGAGCAGTTCTTC

v_gene: TRBV7-9
j_gene: TRBJ2-5
d_gene: .
abundance: few
CDR3aa: CASSEGRRRDGTETQYF
CDR3nt: TGTGCCAGCAGCGAGGGACGGAGGAGGGACGGAACAGAGACCCAGTACTTC

v_gene: TRBV7-9
j_gene: TRBJ1-1
d_gene: TRBD1
abundance: .
CDR3aa: CASSPPVVRGLITEAFF
CDR3nt: TGTGCCAGCAGCCCACCGGTGGTGAGGGGGCTAATCACTGAAGCTTTCTTT

v_gene: TRBV28
j_gene: TRBJ2-7
d_gene: .
abundance: .
CDR3aa: CASRLQGNDEQYF
CDR3nt: TGTGCCAGCAGGTTACAGGGCAACGACGAGCAGTACTTC

v_gene: TRBV27
j_gene: TRBJ2-3
d_gene: TRBD2
abundance: .
CDR3aa: CASSLRVGTRGTDTQYF
CDR3nt: TGTGCCAGCAGTTTAAGGGTTGGGACTAGAGGCACAGATACGCAGTATTTT

v_gene: TRBV28
j_gene: TRBJ2-5
d_gene: .
abundance: .
CDR3aa: CASSFLAGAREETQYF
CDR3nt: TGTGCCAGCAGTTTCCTAGCAGGGGCGAGAGAAGAGACCCAGTACTTC

v_gene: TRBV4-3
j_gene: TRBJ2-3
d_gene: .
abundance: .
CDR3aa: CASSHADTQYF
CDR3nt: TGCGCCAGCAGCCACGCAGATACGCAGTATTTT

v_gene: TRBV30
j_gene: TRBJ2-7
d_gene: TRBD2
abundance: .
CDR3aa: CAWRMRGVSYEQYF
CDR3nt: TGTGCCTGGAGGATGCGGGGGGTATCCTACGAGCAGTACTTC

v_gene: TRBV19
j_gene: TRBJ2-4
d_gene: .
abundance: few
CDR3aa: CASSIEGGGNIQYF
CDR3nt: TGTGCCAGTAGTATTGAGGGTGGAGGAAACATTCAGTACTTC

v_gene: TRBV6-5
j_gene: TRBJ1-1
d_gene: .
abundance: .
CDR3aa: CASSYSGVTEAFF
CDR3nt: TGTGCCAGCAGTTACAGCGGGGTCACTGAAGCTTTCTTT

v_gene: TRBV30
j_gene: TRBJ2-3
d_gene: .
abundance: .
CDR3aa: CAWSVLSSDTQYF
CDR3nt: TGTGCCTGGAGTGTATTATCTTCAGATACGCAGTATTTT

v_gene: TRBV5-4
j_gene: TRBJ2-7
d_gene: TRBD1
abundance: once
CDR3aa: CASSYTGVEEQYF
CDR3nt: TGTGCCAGCAGTTACACAGGGGTGGAAGAGCAGTACTTC

v_gene: TRBV7-2
j_gene: TRBJ2-3
d_gene: TRBD2
abundance: .
CDR3aa: CASSPRTSGIRSTDTQYF
CDR3nt: TGTGCCAGCAGCCCCCGGACTAGCGGGATTCGTAGCACAGATACGCAGTATTTT

v_gene: TRBV7-9
j_gene: TRBJ1-5
d_gene: .
abundance: many
CDR3aa: CASSTTGLGQPQHF
CDR3nt: TGTGCCAGCAGCACAACAGGGTTGGGACAGCCCCAGCATTTT

v_gene: TRBV6-1
j_gene: TRBJ1-1
d_gene: .
abundance: few
CDR3aa: CASSDQRGVTEAFF
CDR3nt: TGTGCCAGCAGTGACCAGCGCGGGGTCACTGAAGCTTTCTTT

v_gene: TRBV27
j_gene: TRBJ2-7
d_gene: TRBD2
abundance: once
CDR3aa: CASGGLPYEQYF
CDR3nt: TGTGCCAGCGGGGGACTACCATACGAGCAGTACTTC

v_gene: TRBV7-2
j_gene: TRBJ1-5
d_gene: .
abundance: few
CDR3aa: CASSLAIGSNQPQHF
CDR3nt: TGTGCCAGCAGCTTAGCTATCGGTAGCAATCAGCCCCAGCATTTT

v_gene: TRBV6-5
j_gene: TRBJ1-5
d_gene: .
abundance: once
CDR3aa: CASSYSPSNQPQHF
CDR3nt: TGTGCCAGCAGTTACTCCCCGAGCAATCAGCCCCAGCATTTT

v_gene: TRBV5-6
j_gene: TRBJ1-5
d_gene: .
abundance: .
CDR3aa: CASSFFQINQPQHF
CDR3nt: TGTGCCAGCAGCTTTTTCCAGATAAATCAGCCCCAGCATTTT

v_gene: TRBV5-1
j_gene: TRBJ2-7
d_gene: TRBD1
abundance: .
CDR3aa: CASSPGQGHWEQYF
CDR3nt: TGCGCCAGCAGCCCGGGACAGGGGCATTGGGAGCAGTACTTC

v_gene: TRBV7-8
j_gene: TRBJ2-5
d_gene: TRBD2
abundance: few
CDR3aa: CASSLEGLAGETQYF
CDR3nt: TGTGCCAGCAGCTTAGAGGGACTAGCTGGAGAGACCCAGTACTTC

v_gene: TRBV25-1
j_gene: TRBJ2-7
d_gene: TRBD1
abundance: .
CDR3aa: CASSGDSGQGVYEQYF
CDR3nt: TGTGCCAGCAGTGGAGACAGTGGACAGGGGGTCTACGAGCAGTACTTC

v_gene: TRBV14
j_gene: TRBJ2-7
d_gene: TRBD2
abundance: .
CDR3aa: CASSPWTSGMVHEQYF
CDR3nt: TGTGCCAGCAGCCCTTGGACTAGCGGGATGGTCCACGAGCAGTACTTC

v_gene: TRBV19
j_gene: TRBJ2-3
d_gene: .
abundance: .
CDR3aa: CASSRGRSTDTQYF
CDR3nt: TGTGCCAGTAGTAGGGGCAGGTCCACAGATACGCAGTATTTT

v_gene: TRBV7-8
j_gene: TRBJ2-3
d_gene: TRBD2
abundance: .
CDR3aa: CASIGSGSTDTQYF
CDR3nt: TGTGCCAGCATCGGTAGCGGGAGCACAGATACGCAGTATTTT

v_gene: TRBV5-1
j_gene: TRBJ1-5
d_gene: .
abundance: .
CDR3aa: CASSLTGSEPQHF
CDR3nt: TGCGCCAGCAGCTTGACGGGGTCCGAGCCCCAGCATTTT

v_gene: TRBV18
j_gene: TRBJ2-7
d_gene: .
abundance: .
CDR3aa: CASSPQTETYEQYF
CDR3nt: TGTGCCAGCTCACCACAGACAGAAACCTACGAGCAGTACTTC

v_gene: TRBV4-3
j_gene: TRBJ2-7
d_gene: TRBD2
abundance: few
CDR3aa: CASSQETSGGDYEQYF
CDR3nt: TGCGCCAGCAGCCAAGAAACTAGCGGGGGGGACTACGAGCAGTACTTC

v_gene: TRBV28
j_gene: TRBJ2-2
d_gene: .
abundance: .
CDR3aa: CASSFAAGELFF
CDR3nt: TGTGCCAGCAGTTTTGCGGCCGGGGAGCTGTTTTTT